A single sample is the source of the 26 T cell receptor beta chains below, sequenced in a study of Tregs in tolerant kidney transplant recipients. TCRdb's copy holds only in-frame clones and misses some; the assay was immunoSEQ multiplex PCR. The repertoire holds 20,000 to 25,000 clones, with more than 65% as singletons. Mixed chimerism was transient after nonmyeloablative marrow transplants from related graft donors. The specimen was CD8+ T cells from blood (PBMCs), collected 6 months after the transplant. These receptors all stem from a human patient who received a combined kidney and bone marrow transplant. Certain T cells may be donor cells from the graft.

The chain carries TRBV19 and TRBJ2-1, with 7 positions matching TRBD1. Germline values: CDR1 LNHDA, CDR2 SQIVND (reference sequence). V dropped 6 bases and J dropped 6; count of bases not matched to a gene: 8. The CDR3 sequence is 14 residues long. CDR3 sequence reads: CASRPGQTLNEQFF. The CDR3 coding sequence is TGTGCCAGTAGACCGGGACAGACGCTCAATGAGCAGTTCTTC.

The chain couples TRBV7-9 to TRBJ1-2; 9 positions match TRBD1. Germline V gene lookup returns CDR1 SEHNR and CDR2 FQNEAQ (reference sequence). Trimming took 3 bases from V and 3 from J; bases not matched to a gene: 8. The CDR3 extends over 16 amino acids. This chain's CDR3 is CASSLTYRGPDYGYTF. The CDR3 DNA is TGTGCCAGCAGCTTGACGTACAGGGGGCCTGACTATGGCTACACCTTC.

This clone was recorded a few times. The chain couples TRBV6-1 to TRBJ1-2; D possibly corresponds to TRBD1 (6 bases). The germline V gene has CDR1 MNHNS and CDR2 SASEGT. CDR3 length: 15 residues. Trimming shortened V by 5 bases and J by 8 bases, and 21 bases separated the two germline ends. The CDR3 nucleotides are TGTGCCAGCAGTATCTCTCCAGGGGCCCAGGGAGGCTACACCTTC. The encoded protein is CASSISPGAQGGYTF.

The genes are TRBV9 and TRBJ2-3, with D perhaps matching TRBD2 (6 bases). The V end was cut by 0 bases, the J end by 4 bases, with 18 bases between. The CDR3 is 17 residues long. Looked up from germline, CDR1 is SGDLS and CDR2 is YYNGEE. CDR3 DNA: TGTGCCAGCAGCGTAGCGGTTTCGGTACTAGCAGCAGATACGCAGTATTTT. It specifies CASSVAVSVLAADTQYF.

The chain couples TRBV5-6 to TRBJ1-2, with D uncertain. The length of the CDR3 is 11 residues. The V end was cut by 3 bases, the J end by 8 bases, with 8 bases between. Per the germline V gene, CDR1 is SGHDT and CDR2 is YYEEEE. The CDR3 spells CASSSGYGYTF. The DNA of the CDR3 is TGTGCCAGCAGCTCCGGTTACGGCTACACCTTC.

The V gene is TRBV27, the J gene TRBJ1-6, with 7 bases fitting TRBD1. With 5 bases clipped from V and 6 bases from J, the junction kept 4 bases outside the gene matches. Germline-derived CDR1 and CDR2 are MNHEY and SMNVEV (reference sequence). This CDR3 comprises 14 residues. CDR3 region: CASSTRDSNSPLHF. In DNA, the CDR3 is TGTGCCAGCAGTACACGGGACAGTAATTCACCCCTCCACTTT.

V and J are TRBV6-1 and TRBJ2-7, with TRBD1 matching over 10 bases. The germline CDR1 and CDR2 sequences are MNHNS and SASEGT. The V gene end was trimmed by 6 bases and the J gene end by 4 bases; junction bases not matched to a gene: 6. This CDR3 contains 14 residues. The CDR3, as DNA: TGTGCCAGCAGCGCCGGGACAGGGGCATACGAGCAGTACTTC. Protein sequence: CASSAGTGAYEQYF.

In DNA form, the CDR3 reads TGTGCCAGCAGTGGACAGCTTTACGAGCAGTACTTC. Its protein is CASSGQLYEQYF. This chain connects TRBV28 to TRBJ2-7; D may be TRBD1 (6 bases). The CDR3 totals 12 residues. V was pared by 5 bases and J by 4 bases, with 9 bases between. Per the germline V gene, CDR1 is MDHEN and CDR2 is SYDVKM.

The chain has TRBV9 and TRBJ2-1; 11 bases map to TRBD2. This CDR3 has 16 amino acids. Per the germline V gene, CDR1 is SGDLS and CDR2 is YYNGEE. Trimming removed 0 bases from V and 8 bases from J; junction bases left unmatched: 7. The CDR3 spells CASSVVASGGLDEQFF. Written as DNA, the CDR3 is TGTGCCAGCAGCGTAGTGGCTAGCGGGGGGCTCGATGAGCAGTTCTTC.

This rearrangement joins TRBV13 to TRBJ2-5, with 7 bases matching TRBD1. The CDR3 is 15 residues long. Trimming at V came to 4 bases and at J to 3 bases, leaving 8 bases not matched to a gene. From germline, CDR1 is PRHDT and CDR2 FYEKMQ (reference sequence). This chain's CDR3 is CASSSGTDRKETQYF. The CDR3 nucleotides are TGTGCCAGCAGCTCCGGGACAGACCGAAAAGAGACCCAGTACTTC.

The CDR3 is CASSYTGQGGAEAFF. The CDR3 DNA sequence: TGTGCCAGCAGTTACACCGGACAGGGGGGCGCTGAAGCTTTCTTT. The chain combines TRBV6-5 with TRBJ1-1, with 10 bases that match TRBD1. The CDR3 has 15 residues. After removal of 2 bases from V and 6 bases from J, the junction contained 6 bases not matched to a gene. The germline V gene has CDR1 MNHEY and CDR2 SVGAGI.

The rearrangement uses TRBV7-9 and TRBJ2-3; 13 bases are a match to TRBD2. This CDR3 has 18 amino acids. Germline CDR1 SEHNR, CDR2 FQNEAQ (reference sequence). V lost 5 bases and J lost 2; bases outside the gene matches: 10. The CDR3 region is CASSPTSGGAWYTDTQYF. CDR3 bases: TGTGCCAGCAGCCCAACTAGCGGGGGGGCCTGGTACACAGATACGCAGTATTTT.

The chain links TRBV7-6 to TRBJ2-3; D gene ambiguous. Trimming left V 0 bases short and J 5 bases short, with 15 bases between. The germline V gene encodes CDR1 SGHVS and CDR2 FNYEAQ. The CDR3 length is 16 residues. The CDR3 is CASSLALGLAQDTQYF. The CDR3 nucleotides read TGTGCCAGCAGCTTAGCCCTTGGATTAGCACAAGATACGCAGTATTTT.

The chain has TRBV7-2 and TRBJ1-4, with a tentative D call TRBD1 (5 bases). V lost 0 bases and J 8 bases, leaving 13 bases between the germline ends. This CDR3 is built from 15 residues. Germline loops: CDR1 SGHTA, CDR2 FQGNSA. In DNA, the CDR3 is TGTGCCAGCAGCTTAGCGCGGGGGGGAGTGGAAAAACTGTTTTTT. Its protein is CASSLARGGVEKLFF.

The rearrangement links TRBV6-6 to TRBJ1-2; D is perhaps TRBD1 (6 bases). The germline V gene has CDR1 MNHNY and CDR2 SVGAGI (reference sequence). The V end was cut by 6 bases, the J end by 5 bases, with 13 bases between. The CDR3 covers 13 residues. This CDR3 is CASSPLQGYGYTF. CDR3 nucleotides: TGTGCCAGCAGCCCACTACAGGGATATGGCTACACCTTC.

The chain uses TRBV6-5 and TRBJ2-7, with D perhaps matching TRBD1 (5 bases). Germline loops: CDR1 MNHEY, CDR2 SVGAGI. With 6 bases removed from V and 3 bases from J, the gap between germline ends came to 15 bases. The length of the CDR3 is 14 residues. The DNA of the CDR3 is TGTGCCAGCAGCCCCGCAGGGTGGAACTACGAGCAGTACTTC. The encoded protein is CASSPAGWNYEQYF.

J is TRBJ2-5 and V is TRBV7-2; D not resolved. The ends were cut back, 1 base at V and 11 bases at J, with 11 bases in the middle. CDR3 length: 12 residues. Looked up from germline, CDR1 is SGHTA and CDR2 is FQGNSA. The CDR3 DNA reads TGTGCCAGCAGCTTAGTAGGAACAGCTCAGTACTTC. It is translated as CASSLVGTAQYF.

This rearrangement joins TRBV13 to TRBJ2-1; possible D gene TRBD1, 6 bases. Germline V CDR1 and CDR2: PRHDT, FYEKMQ (reference sequence). There are 15 residues in the CDR3. The ends were cut back, 4 bases at V and 4 bases at J, with 14 bases in the middle. CDR3 nucleotides: TGTGCCAGCAGCTACGGGACACGGACTTACAATGAGCAGTTCTTC. Its protein product is CASSYGTRTYNEQFF. The full variable domain, completed using reference TRBV13 and TRBJ2-1, is AAGVIQSPRHLIKEKRETATLKCYPIPRHDTVYWYQQGPGQDPQFLISFYEKMQSDKGSIPDRFSAQQFSDYHSELNMSSLELGDSALYFCASSYGTRTYNEQFFGPGTRLTVL.

The V call is TRBV27, the J call TRBJ2-7; 7 bases fit TRBD1. Germline trimming cut 4 bases from V and 6 bases from J; bases unmatched to any gene: 12. Germline V gene lookup returns CDR1 MNHEY and CDR2 SMNVEV (reference sequence). The CDR3 loop spans 15 amino acids. The CDR3 here is CASSSRLGQTSEQYF. CDR3 coding DNA: TGTGCCAGCAGTTCTCGACTGGGACAGACCTCCGAGCAGTACTTC.

V usage is TRBV2 and J usage is TRBJ2-1; TRBD2 agrees at 7 bases. Germline values: CDR1 SNHLY, CDR2 FYNNEI. The CDR3 totals 14 residues. V was clipped by 7 bases and J by 0 bases; unmatched bases: 3. In DNA form, the CDR3 reads TGTGCCAGCAAACGGACTAGCTCCTACAATGAGCAGTTCTTC. Residues: CASKRTSSYNEQFF.

The V gene is TRBV29-1, the J gene TRBJ1-1; the D is unclear. CDR1 is SQVTM and CDR2 is ANQGSEA in the germline V gene. This CDR3 is built from 13 residues. V gave up 4 bases and J gave up 8 bases, with 17 bases separating them. The CDR3 here is CSVVSFSRTEAFF. The CDR3 DNA follows: TGCAGCGTTGTATCCTTCTCCAGAACAGAAGCTTTCTTT.

The V call is TRBV6-5, the J call TRBJ2-7, with D perhaps TRBD1 (5 bases). The CDR3 loop spans 14 amino acids. Trimming shortened V by 3 bases and J by 3 bases, and 12 bases separated the two germline ends. Germline V gene lookup returns CDR1 MNHEY and CDR2 SVGAGI. CDR3 DNA: TGTGCCAGCAGTTATTCCGCAGGGAACTACGAGCAGTACTTC. Its translation is CASSYSAGNYEQYF.

The chain employs TRBV18 and TRBJ1-1; 7 bases agree with TRBD1. The germline CDR1 and CDR2 sequences are KGHSH and LQKENI. The CDR3 totals 20 residues. J gave up 3 bases and V 6 bases, and 25 bases lay outside the gene matches. The CDR3 protein is CASSYNRGRMNTEGDTEAFF. The CDR3 DNA reads TGTGCCAGCTCTTATAACAGGGGACGGATGAACACTGAGGGGGACACTGAAGCTTTCTTT.

The gene calls are TRBV27 and TRBJ2-3, with TRBD2 matching 8 bases. CDR1 and CDR2 (germline): MNHEY, SMNVEV (reference sequence). With V trimmed by 1 base and J by 2 bases, 2 bases remained unmatched. The CDR3 contains 15 residues. The CDR3 DNA reads TGTGCCAGCAGTTTATTAGCGGGATTCACAGATACGCAGTATTTT. This translates into CASSLLAGFTDTQYF.

A single count supports this clone. The chain combines TRBV27 with TRBJ1-2; D is possibly TRBD1 (6 bases). Germline V gene lookup returns CDR1 MNHEY and CDR2 SMNVEV (reference sequence). Trimming removed 5 bases at V and 5 bases at J, with 18 bases between. This CDR3 region has 15 residues. CDR3 DNA: TGTGCCAGCAGTAGTTCACTACAGGGTGCGTATGGCTACACCTTC. Its protein is CASSSSLQGAYGYTF.

This chain links TRBV5-1 with TRBJ2-3; D gene unclear. The length of the CDR3 is 14 residues. The germline V gene has CDR1 SGHRS and CDR2 YFSETQ. Trimming removed 0 bases from V and 3 bases from J, with 8 bases in between. The CDR3 loop is CASSLELETDTQYF. CDR3 sequence (DNA): TGCGCCAGCAGCTTGGAATTGGAGACAGATACGCAGTATTTT.